A selection of T cell receptor beta chains follows, all from one sample in a study of T cells in localized non-small cell lung cancer. Profiled with immunoSEQ multiplex PCR; TCRdb holds only in-frame clones, not every one. Among some 55,000 clones, approximately 80% were seen once, and the ten largest hold just under 20%. The material sequenced was peripheral blood, taken before any cancer treatment. The receptors here all came from a female donor of 60 years or more with stage II squamous cell lung carcinoma. The CDR3 runs from the conserved cysteine through the conserved F or W. The D gene is left open where the match is weak. Size is omitted from some rows. Given values are once, few, many or a class for expanded clones.

>.|TRBJ2-2|TRBV5-4|.
TGTGCCAGCAGTACAAGGGCACCTAACACCGGGGAGCTGTTTTTT
CASSTRAPNTGELFF
>.|TRBJ1-2|TRBV11-2|once
TGTGCCAGCAGCTTAGAAGGGGATGGCTACACCTTC
CASSLEGDGYTF
>.|TRBJ2-5|TRBV10-3|.
TGTGCCATCAGTGAGGCTGGGGGCAAAGGACAAGAGACCCAGTACTTC
CAISEAGGKGQETQYF
>TRBD1|TRBJ1-2|TRBV9|.
TGTGCCAGCAGCCCCCGGACAGGGGGGTATGGCTACACCTTC
CASSPRTGGYGYTF
>TRBD1|TRBJ1-6|TRBV7-9|few
TGTGCCAGCAGCCTTTCCCGGACAGGGGGAAATTCACCCCTCCACTTT
CASSLSRTGGNSPLHF
>TRBD2|TRBJ2-7|TRBV11-3|.
TGTGCCAGCAGCTTAGCGCCGGGGGGAACGGGGCAGTACTTC
CASSLAPGGTGQYF
>TRBD1|TRBJ2-5|TRBV5-6|.
TGTGCCAGCAGCTGGGACAGGGAGGAGACCCAGTACTTC
CASSWDREETQYF
>.|TRBJ1-4|TRBV7-2|.
TGTGCCAGCAGCTTATCCCCGAGGAATGAAAAACTGTTTTTT
CASSLSPRNEKLFF
>TRBD1|TRBJ1-2|TRBV30|.
TGTGCCTGGAGTGTAGACAGGGGTGGCTATGGCTACACCTTC
CAWSVDRGGYGYTF
>.|TRBJ2-7|TRBV6-1|.
TGTGCCAGCACGGACAACTACGAGCAGTACTTC
CASTDNYEQYF
>.|TRBJ1-1|TRBV19|.
TGTGCCAGTAGCGGACAGTACGACACTGAAGCTTTCTTT
CASSGQYDTEAFF
>.|TRBJ2-1|TRBV6-1|.
TGTGCCAGCAGCCTGACTTATTACAATGAGCAGTTCTTC
CASSLTYYNEQFF
>.|TRBJ1-6|TRBV19|.
TGTGCCAGTAGTCTCCGCCACGGGACCACAAATTCACCCCTCCACTTT
CASSLRHGTTNSPLHF
>.|TRBJ1-2|TRBV4-2|few
TGTGCCAGCAGCCCGCATAGGACTGAAGACTATGGCTACACCTTC
CASSPHRTEDYGYTF
>.|TRBJ1-2|TRBV6-5|once
TGTGCCAGCAGTTACGGGTCCGGAGGAGACTATGGCTACACCTTC
CASSYGSGGDYGYTF
>.|TRBJ1-5|TRBV19|few
TGTGCCAGTAGTAATGCCCCCATACAGGGTTATAGCAATCAGCCCCAGCATTTT
CASSNAPIQGYSNQPQHF
>.|TRBJ1-1|TRBV2|once
TGTGCCAGCAGTGAAAGGGCTCCAAAAGGGACTGAAGCTTTCTTT
CASSERAPKGTEAFF
>.|TRBJ1-4|TRBV5-1|.
TGCGCCAGCAGCTTGGGACAGATTACTAATGAAAAACTGTTTTTT
CASSLGQITNEKLFF
>.|TRBJ2-7|TRBV6-6|.
TGTGCCAGCAGTTTGGGCATGGGGGGGCTGGACGAGCAGTACTTC
CASSLGMGGLDEQYF
>TRBD1|TRBJ1-1|TRBV7-6|once
TGTGCCAGCAGCACATACAGGGGCCCGAACACTGAAGCTTTCTTT
CASSTYRGPNTEAFF
>.|TRBJ1-3|TRBV7-9|once
TGTGCCAGCAGCTTAGGGGACACCATATATTTT
CASSLGDTIYF
>TRBD2|TRBJ2-1|TRBV5-4|.
TGTGCCAGCAGCCCCACGGGGGGGGTCTACAATGAGCAGTTCTTC
CASSPTGGVYNEQFF
>TRBD1|TRBJ2-7|TRBV7-2|.
TGTGCCAGCAGCTCAGGGGGGACAGGGGGCAGGTACGAGCAGTACTTC
CASSSGGTGGRYEQYF
>.|TRBJ1-1|TRBV19|few
TGTGCCAGTAGTAGCGGGGTCTTGGACACTGAAGCTTTCTTT
CASSSGVLDTEAFF
>.|TRBJ2-2|TRBV6-5|once
TGTGCCAGCAGTTACCAACAGCGCAACACCGGGGAGCTGTTTTTT
CASSYQQRNTGELFF
>.|TRBJ1-1|TRBV30|once
TGTGCCTACCTCTGGGGAGGGACTGAAGCTTTCTTT
CAYLWGGTEAFF
>.|TRBJ2-6|TRBV28|.
TGTGCCAGCAGTTTATCAGGGATTTCTGGGGCCAACGTCCTGACTTTC
CASSLSGISGANVLTF
>.|TRBJ2-5|TRBV7-9|once
TGTGCCACAGCGGAACAAGAGACCCAGTACTTC
CATAEQETQYF
>.|TRBJ2-3|TRBV29-1|.
TGCAGCGTTGAAGATCAACAGGGCTTGTCAGATACGCAGTATTTT
CSVEDQQGLSDTQYF
>TRBD1|TRBJ2-7|TRBV6-5|.
TGTGCCAGCAGTTTCAAGGGACAGGGGATTAGCTACGAGCAGTACTTC
CASSFKGQGISYEQYF
>TRBD2|TRBJ2-6|TRBV5-8|few
TGTGCCAGCAGCACCCGCGCCGGGGGGTCCGGGGCCAACGTCCTGACTTTC
CASSTRAGGSGANVLTF
>.|TRBJ1-2|TRBV5-1|.
TGCGCCAGCAGCTTGGAGGCGGCGCTTAGTGGCTACACCTTC
CASSLEAALSGYTF
>TRBD1|TRBJ2-5|TRBV18|.
TGTGCCAGCTCAAGGGGACAGGGAAATCAAGAGACCCAGTACTTC
CASSRGQGNQETQYF
>.|TRBJ1-4|TRBV29-1|.
TGCAGCGTTGCCCCATCGGGGGGCGCAACTAATGAAAAACTGTTTTTT
CSVAPSGGATNEKLFF
>TRBD1|TRBJ2-5|TRBV7-7|.
TGTGCCAGCAGCTTAGGCACGGGACAGAATAAAGAGACCCAGTACTTC
CASSLGTGQNKETQYF
>.|TRBJ1-4|TRBV9|once
TGTGCCAGCAGCGTAGGACCGCGGAGCTACGAAAAACTGTTTTTT
CASSVGPRSYEKLFF
>.|TRBJ1-5|TRBV6-4|.
TGTGCCACCTTTCGGGGACACCCCGTAAGCAATCAGCCCCAGCATTTT
CATFRGHPVSNQPQHF